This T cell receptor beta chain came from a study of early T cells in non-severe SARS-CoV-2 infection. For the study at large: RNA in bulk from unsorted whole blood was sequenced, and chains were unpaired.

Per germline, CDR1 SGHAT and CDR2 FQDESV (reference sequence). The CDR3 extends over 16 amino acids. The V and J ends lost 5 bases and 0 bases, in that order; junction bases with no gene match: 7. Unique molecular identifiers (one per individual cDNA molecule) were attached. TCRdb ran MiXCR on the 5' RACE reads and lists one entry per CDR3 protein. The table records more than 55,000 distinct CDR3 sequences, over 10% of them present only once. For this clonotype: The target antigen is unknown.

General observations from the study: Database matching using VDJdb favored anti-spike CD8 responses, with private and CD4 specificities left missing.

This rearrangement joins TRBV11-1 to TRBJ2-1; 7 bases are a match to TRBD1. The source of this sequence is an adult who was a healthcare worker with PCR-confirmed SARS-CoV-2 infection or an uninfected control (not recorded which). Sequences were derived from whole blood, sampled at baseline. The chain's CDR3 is CASSPLRGSSYNEQFF. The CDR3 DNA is TGTGCCAGCAGCCCACTCAGGGGGAGCTCCTACAATGAGCAGTTCTTC.